These T cell receptor beta chains were read from a single sample in a study of cytomegalovirus exposure and HLA in healthy donors. Clones were sequenced by immunoSEQ multiplex PCR, and TCRdb holds only the in-frame ones, with some missing. Here the sample spans approximately 300,000 clones, roughly 85% being singletons. Source material: PBMCs. All receptors derive from a woman between 18 and 29 years old in good health and CMV-seronegative. The CDR3 runs from the conserved cysteine through the conserved F or W. Fields, in order: V gene, clone size, D gene, J gene, CDR3 protein, CDR3 DNA. D genes are given only for firm matches. The size of a clone is reported for some rows only, either as once, few or many, or as a class for expanded clones.

TRBV18	once	TRBD2	TRBJ2-7	CASSDLAGVYEQYF	TGTGCCAGCTCAGATCTAGCGGGAGTATACGAGCAGTACTTC
TRBV4-3	once	TRBD2	TRBJ2-7	CASSRRLAGLDEQYF	TGCGCCAGCAGCCGGAGGCTAGCGGGCCTGGACGAGCAGTACTTC
TRBV15	.	TRBD2	TRBJ2-1	CATSRDLASGDNEQFF	TGTGCCACCAGCAGAGATCTCGCTAGCGGTGACAATGAGCAGTTCTTC
TRBV28	.	TRBD2	TRBJ2-1	CASSLLGTSGSNEQFF	TGTGCCAGCAGTTTATTAGGGACTAGCGGGAGTAATGAGCAGTTCTTC
TRBV4-3	.	.	TRBJ2-7	CASSQVPSGVYEQYF	TGCGCCAGCAGCCAAGTTCCATCGGGGGTCTACGAGCAGTACTTT
TRBV29-1	.	.	TRBJ2-1	CSVEVRTPSTKKSYNEQFF	TGCAGCGTTGAAGTTAGGACTCCCTCCACTAAAAAATCCTACAATGAGCAGTTCTTC
TRBV28	.	.	TRBJ1-4	CASSTLTPTREKLFF	TGTGCCAGCAGCACTTTGACGCCAACTAGGGAAAAACTGTTTTTT
TRBV28	.	.	TRBJ1-5	CASSFPNQPQHF	TGTGCCAGCAGTTTCCCGAATCAGCCCCAGCATTTT
TRBV4-3	.	TRBD1	TRBJ1-2	CASSQEPGTGDGYTF	TGCGCCAGCAGCCAAGAACCCGGGACAGGGGATGGCTACACCTTC
TRBV28	.	TRBD1	TRBJ2-7	CASSQRGREQYF	TGTGCCAGCAGTCAAAGGGGGCGCGAGCAGTACTTC
TRBV4-3	.	.	TRBJ2-7	CASSQAQGRYEQYF	TGCGCCAGCAGCCAAGCTCAGGGTCGCTACGAGCAGTACTTC
TRBV7-3	.	TRBD1	TRBJ1-1	CASSLTGQSNTEAFF	TGTGCCAGCAGCTTAACGGGACAGTCGAACACTGAAGCTTTCTTT
TRBV7-2	.	.	TRBJ2-7	CASSLYSTSSYEQYF	TGTGCCAGCAGCTTATATAGCACAAGCTCCTACGAGCAGTACTTC
TRBV29-1	.	.	TRBJ2-2	CSVEGSNTGELFF	TGCAGCGTTGAGGGCTCTAACACCGGGGAGCTGTTTTTT
TRBV19	once	TRBD2	TRBJ2-3	CASGTSGTLDTQYF	TGTGCCAGTGGAACTAGCGGGACTCTGGATACGCAGTATTTT
TRBV19	.	TRBD2	TRBJ2-1	CASRGLAINEQFF	TGTGCCAGCCGGGGACTAGCGATCAATGAGCAGTTCTTC
TRBV9	once	.	TRBJ2-1	CASSVVGSSNEQFF	TGTGCCAGCAGCGTAGTCGGGTCCTCCAATGAGCAGTTCTTC
TRBV29-1	.	TRBD1	TRBJ1-2	CSVETGTGGLYGYTF	TGCAGCGTGGAGACCGGGACAGGGGGTTTGTATGGCTACACCTTC
TRBV6-6	.	.	TRBJ2-1	CASSYSIVYNEQFF	TGTGCCAGCAGTTACTCGATAGTCTACAATGAGCAGTTCTTC
TRBV6-1	.	.	TRBJ1-1	CASRYFGEANEAFF	TGTGCCAGCAGATATTTCGGGGAAGCTAATGAAGCTTTCTTT
TRBV29-1	.	TRBD1	TRBJ2-7	CSVEEYGTGGSYEQYF	TGCAGCGTTGAAGAATATGGGACAGGGGGCTCCTACGAGCAGTACTTC
TRBV6-6	.	TRBD2	TRBJ2-3	CASSYSLAGGTDTQYF	TGTGCCAGCAGTTACTCACTAGCGGGAGGCACAGATACGCAGTATTTT
TRBV7-9	.	.	TRBJ2-3	CAINRESTDTQYF	TGTGCCATCAACAGGGAAAGCACAGATACGCAGTATTTT
TRBV27	.	TRBD1	TRBJ2-7	CASSPWDRGQRSEQYF	TGTGCCAGCAGCCCATGGGACAGGGGGCAGAGGAGTGAGCAGTACTTC
TRBV4-1	.	TRBD1	TRBJ2-2	CASSHPRDSANTGELFF	TGCGCCAGCAGCCATCCCCGGGACAGCGCGAACACCGGGGAGCTGTTTTTT
TRBV27	once	.	TRBJ1-1	CASSYSLNTEAFF	TGTGCCAGCAGTTACAGTCTGAACACTGAAGCTTTCTTT
TRBV29-1	.	.	TRBJ2-5	CSGGGQETQYF	TGCAGCGGCGGAGGGCAAGAGACCCAGTACTTC
TRBV5-4	.	TRBD1	TRBJ1-2	CASSFDRGGYGYTF	TGTGCCAGCAGCTTCGACAGGGGTGGGTATGGCTACACCTTC
TRBV15	.	TRBD2	TRBJ2-1	CATSRDWLAGGKDEQFF	TGTGCCACCAGCAGAGATTGGCTAGCGGGAGGTAAGGATGAGCAGTTCTTC
TRBV5-4	once	TRBD2	TRBJ2-3	CASSAGQREPDTQYF	TGTGCCAGCAGCGCAGGCCAGCGGGAGCCAGATACGCAGTATTTT
TRBV12-5	.	.	TRBJ2-1	CASGTTSAEQFF	TGTGCTAGTGGGACTACTAGTGCTGAGCAGTTCTTC
TRBV14	.	.	TRBJ2-3	CASSLPGWDTQYF	TGTGCCAGCAGCCTACCCGGGTGGGATACGCAGTATTTT
TRBV19	.	TRBD1	TRBJ1-5	CASSIRQGSSGQPQHF	TGTGCCAGTAGTATCAGACAGGGGAGTTCGGGTCAGCCCCAGCATTTT
TRBV7-9	.	TRBD2	TRBJ2-1	CASSSGLAGVRAYNEQFF	TGTGCCAGCAGCTCGGGACTAGCGGGAGTTCGGGCCTACAATGAGCAGTTCTTC
TRBV6-1	.	TRBD1	TRBJ2-7	CASSEVMDRGLIQYF	TGTGCCAGCAGTGAAGTTATGGACAGGGGTTTAATTCAGTACTTC
TRBV19	.	TRBD1	TRBJ1-3	CASGDRGLGNTIYF	TGTGCCAGTGGAGACAGGGGGCTGGGAAACACCATATATTTT
TRBV5-6	.	TRBD2	TRBJ2-3	CASSLRLAGDLDTQYF	TGTGCCAGCAGCTTGAGGTTAGCGGGAGATCTAGATACGCAGTATTTT
TRBV9	.	TRBD2	TRBJ2-2	CASSSGIANTGELFF	TGTGCCAGCAGTAGCGGGATTGCGAACACCGGGGAGCTGTTTTTT
TRBV19	.	TRBD1	TRBJ2-1	CASSIRGREGNEQFF	TGTGCCAGTAGTATCAGGGGGCGCGAGGGTAATGAGCAGTTCTTC
TRBV6-5	few	.	TRBJ2-2	CASSLRALGGGELFF	TGTGCCAGCAGTTTACGAGCCCTGGGAGGCGGGGAGCTGTTTTTT
TRBV6-5	.	.	TRBJ2-7	CASRPHSGDEQYF	TGTGCCAGCAGACCCCATTCAGGGGACGAGCAGTACTTC
TRBV5-1	.	TRBD1	TRBJ2-6	CASSLQTGESGANVLTF	TGCGCCAGCAGCCTTCAGACAGGGGAATCGGGGGCCAACGTCCTGACTTTC
TRBV27	.	.	TRBJ2-7	CASSRVGDNYEQYF	TGTGCCAGCAGTCGCGTGGGGGACAACTACGAGCAGTACTTC
TRBV10-2	.	TRBD1	TRBJ2-7	CASSAQGHGEQYF	TGCGCCAGCAGTGCACAGGGGCACGGCGAGCAGTACTTC
TRBV19	few	TRBD2	TRBJ2-7	CASRLSIGGSYEQYF	TGTGCCAGTAGGTTGTCGATTGGCGGGAGCTACGAGCAGTACTTC
TRBV7-9	once	.	TRBJ1-2	CASSSPNNYGYTF	TGTGCCAGCAGCTCCCCTAATAACTATGGCTACACCTTC
TRBV28	.	.	TRBJ2-2	CASSPGVGFNTGELFF	TGTGCCAGCAGTCCGGGGGTGGGTTTTAACACCGGGGAGCTGTTTTTT
TRBV27	.	TRBD2	TRBJ2-1	CASTMGGTSSYNEQFF	TGTGCCAGCACCATGGGTGGGACTAGCTCCTACAATGAGCAGTTCTTC